The T cell receptor beta chain described here comes from a study of T cells in Graves' hyperthyroidism and ophthalmopathy. The wider study: Initial diagnosis, before any treatment, was when peripheral blood was collected.

Germline V gene data show CDR1 as SGHRS and CDR2 as YFSETQ. The CDR3 has 14 residues. Amplified TCR beta CDR3 regions came from RNA transcripts. The TCR CDR3 was amplified in a first-round RT-PCR using the HTBI primer set. TCRdb passed the multiplex PCR reads through MiXCR, listing each CDR3 protein once. This table holds 250,000 or so distinct CDR3 sequences, around 17% found once. Concerning this clonotype: The junction departs from germline at one end; a sequencing error may be responsible.

The chain couples TRBV5-1 to TRBJ1-2; D remains ambiguous. The sequencing input was blood. This sequence originates from a woman between 18 and 29 years old with Graves' ophthalmopathy. CDR3 bases: TGTGCCAGCAACCTGGGGAGATTAAACTATGGCTACACCTTC. Translating it yields CASNLGRLNYGYTF.